This T cell receptor beta chain was captured by sequencing in a study of T cell responses to AZD1222 COVID-19 vaccine. Background on the study: Second doses at about 4 or about 12 weeks were pooled.

The CDR3 is made up of 15 amino acids. Germline loops: CDR1 SGHAT, CDR2 FQNNGV. The V segment lost 1 base and the J segment 5 bases; nucleotides outside the gene matches: 4. General study points: Distributed over spike, vaccine-associated CD4 TCRs predominated at 160-218 and 743-854. Among the donors, most were white British and more were female, and clonal diversity was possibly underestimated. Repertoires in all cases were sampled only once the peak T cell response had passed.

Comment on this clone: Its antigen is not identified.

Using immunoSEQ multiplex PCR, the repertoire was profiled, and TCRdb retains in-frame clones only, with some absent. The sample records about 160,000 clones, almost 90% being singletons. The sequence was obtained from an adult in good health. Sequencing was performed on peripheral blood, taken on day 0 of AZD1222 vaccination. The rearrangement joins TRBV11-2 to TRBJ2-1, with 8 bases identical to TRBD1. CDR3 in amino acids: CASSLGQGRHNEQFF. CDR3 bases: TGTGCCAGCAGCTTAGGACAGGGGCGACACAATGAGCAGTTCTTC.